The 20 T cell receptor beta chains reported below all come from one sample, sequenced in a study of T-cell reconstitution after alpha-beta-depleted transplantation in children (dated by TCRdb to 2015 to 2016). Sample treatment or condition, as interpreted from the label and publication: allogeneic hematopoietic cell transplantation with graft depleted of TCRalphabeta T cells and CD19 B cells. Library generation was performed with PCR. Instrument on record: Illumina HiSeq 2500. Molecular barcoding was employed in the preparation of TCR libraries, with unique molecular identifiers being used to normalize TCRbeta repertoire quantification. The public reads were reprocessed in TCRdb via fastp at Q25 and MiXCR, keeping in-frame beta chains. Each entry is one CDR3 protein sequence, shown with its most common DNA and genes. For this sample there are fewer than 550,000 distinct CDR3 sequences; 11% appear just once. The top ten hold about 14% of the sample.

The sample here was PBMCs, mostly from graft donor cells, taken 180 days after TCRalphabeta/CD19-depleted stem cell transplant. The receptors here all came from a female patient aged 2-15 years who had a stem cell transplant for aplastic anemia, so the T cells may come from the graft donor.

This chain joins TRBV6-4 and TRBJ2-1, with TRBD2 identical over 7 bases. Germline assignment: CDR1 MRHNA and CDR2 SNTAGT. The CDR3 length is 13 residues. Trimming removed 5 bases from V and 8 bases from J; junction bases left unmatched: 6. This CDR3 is CASSHASGYEQFF. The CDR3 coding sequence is TGTGCCAGCAGTCACGCTAGCGGATATGAGCAGTTCTTC.

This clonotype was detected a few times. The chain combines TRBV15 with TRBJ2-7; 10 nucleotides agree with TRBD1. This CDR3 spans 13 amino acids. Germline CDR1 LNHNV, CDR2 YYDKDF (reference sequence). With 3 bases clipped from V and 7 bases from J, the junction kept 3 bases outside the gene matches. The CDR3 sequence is CATSSDRGQEQYF. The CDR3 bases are TGTGCCACCAGCAGTGACAGGGGGCAAGAGCAGTACTTC.

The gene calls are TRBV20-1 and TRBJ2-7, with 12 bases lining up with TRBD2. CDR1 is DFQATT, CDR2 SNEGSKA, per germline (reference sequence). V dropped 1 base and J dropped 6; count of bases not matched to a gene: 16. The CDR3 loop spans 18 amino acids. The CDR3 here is CSARGLASGRALPAEQYF. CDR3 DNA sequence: TGCAGTGCTAGAGGCCTGGCTAGCGGGAGGGCCTTGCCCGCCGAGCAGTACTTC.

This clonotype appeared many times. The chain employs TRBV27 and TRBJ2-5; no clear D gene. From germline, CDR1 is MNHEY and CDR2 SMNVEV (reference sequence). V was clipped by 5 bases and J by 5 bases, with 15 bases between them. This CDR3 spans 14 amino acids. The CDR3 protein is CASSPIPPGETQYF. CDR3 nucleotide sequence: TGTGCCAGCAGTCCCATACCCCCCGGGGAGACCCAGTACTTC.

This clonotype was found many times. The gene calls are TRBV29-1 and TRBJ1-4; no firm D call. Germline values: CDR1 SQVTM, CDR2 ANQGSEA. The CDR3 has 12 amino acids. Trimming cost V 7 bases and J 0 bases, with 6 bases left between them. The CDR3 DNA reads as TGCAGCGCCGCCCCAACTAATGAAAAACTGTTTTTT. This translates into CSAAPTNEKLFF.

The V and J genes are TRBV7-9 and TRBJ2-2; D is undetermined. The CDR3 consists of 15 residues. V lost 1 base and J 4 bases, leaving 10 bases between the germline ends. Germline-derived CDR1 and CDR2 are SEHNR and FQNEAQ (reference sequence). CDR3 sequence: CASSLVGRPTGELFF. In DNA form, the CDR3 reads TGTGCCAGCAGCTTAGTCGGCAGGCCCACCGGGGAGCTGTTTTTT. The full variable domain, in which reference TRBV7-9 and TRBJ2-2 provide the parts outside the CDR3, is DTGVSQNPRHKITKRGQNVTFRCDPISEHNRLYWYRQTLGQGPEFLTYFQNEAQLEKSRLLSDRFSAERPKGSFSTLEIQRTEQGDSAMYLCASSLVGRPTGELFFGEGSRLTVL.

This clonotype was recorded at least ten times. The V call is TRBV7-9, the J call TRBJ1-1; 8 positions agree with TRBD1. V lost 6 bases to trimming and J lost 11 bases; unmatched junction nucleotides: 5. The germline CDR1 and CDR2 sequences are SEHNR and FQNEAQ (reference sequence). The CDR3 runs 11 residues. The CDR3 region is CASRGQVNAFF. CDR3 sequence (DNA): TGTGCCAGCAGGGGACAGGTGAACGCTTTCTTT.

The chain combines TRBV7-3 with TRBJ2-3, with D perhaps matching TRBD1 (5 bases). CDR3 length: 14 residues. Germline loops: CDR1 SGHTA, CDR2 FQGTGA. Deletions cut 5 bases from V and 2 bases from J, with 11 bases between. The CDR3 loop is CASSQVGATDTQYF. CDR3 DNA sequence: TGTGCCAGCAGCCAAGTAGGGGCCACAGATACGCAGTATTTT.

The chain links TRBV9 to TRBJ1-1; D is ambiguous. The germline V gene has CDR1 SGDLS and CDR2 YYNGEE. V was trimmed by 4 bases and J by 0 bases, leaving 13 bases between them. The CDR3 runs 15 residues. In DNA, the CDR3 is TGTGCCAGCAGCCCCACGGGCGGATTGAACACTGAAGCTTTCTTT. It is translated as CASSPTGGLNTEAFF.

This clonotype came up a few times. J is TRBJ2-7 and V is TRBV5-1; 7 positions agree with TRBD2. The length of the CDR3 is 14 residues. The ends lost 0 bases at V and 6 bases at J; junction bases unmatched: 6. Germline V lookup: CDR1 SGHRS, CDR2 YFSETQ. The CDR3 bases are TGCGCCAGCAGCTTGGAGGCAGGGAGGGCCGAGCAGTACTTC. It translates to CASSLEAGRAEQYF.

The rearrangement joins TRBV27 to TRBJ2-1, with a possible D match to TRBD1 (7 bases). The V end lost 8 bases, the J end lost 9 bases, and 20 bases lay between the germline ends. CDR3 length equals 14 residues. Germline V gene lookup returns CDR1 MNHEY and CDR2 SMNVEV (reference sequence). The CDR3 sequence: CASGSFRGRGEQFF. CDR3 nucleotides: TGTGCCAGCGGCTCTTTTAGGGGGCGGGGTGAGCAGTTCTTC.

This CDR3 reads CASSDLAGSGNEQFF. The CDR3 DNA is TGTGCCAGCAGTGATCTAGCGGGATCTGGGAATGAGCAGTTCTTC. The chain employs TRBV2 and TRBJ2-1; 9 nucleotides agree with TRBD2. The CDR3 loop spans 15 amino acids. Germline values: CDR1 SNHLY, CDR2 FYNNEI. The ends lost 3 bases at V and 7 bases at J; junction bases unmatched: 7.

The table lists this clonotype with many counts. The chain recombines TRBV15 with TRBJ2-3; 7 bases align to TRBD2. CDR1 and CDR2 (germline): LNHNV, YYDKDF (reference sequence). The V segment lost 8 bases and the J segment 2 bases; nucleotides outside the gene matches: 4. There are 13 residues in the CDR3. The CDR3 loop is CATRDYLTDTQYF. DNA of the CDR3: TGTGCCACCCGGGACTATCTCACAGATACGCAGTATTTT.

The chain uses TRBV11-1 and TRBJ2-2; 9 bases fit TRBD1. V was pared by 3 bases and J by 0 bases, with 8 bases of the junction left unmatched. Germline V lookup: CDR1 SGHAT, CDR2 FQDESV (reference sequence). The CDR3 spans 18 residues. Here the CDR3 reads CASSFPGQGAPNTGELFF. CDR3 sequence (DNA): TGTGCCAGCAGCTTCCCGGGACAGGGCGCCCCGAACACCGGGGAGCTGTTTTTT. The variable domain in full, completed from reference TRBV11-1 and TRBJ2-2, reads EAEVAQSPRYKITEKSQAVAFWCDPISGHATLYWYRQILGQGPELLVQFQDESVVDDSQLPKDRFSAERLKGVDSTLKIQPAELGDSAMYLCASSFPGQGAPNTGELFFGEGSRLTVL.

CDR3 nucleotides: TGCGCCAGCAGCCAAAACAACATCAATGAGCAGTTCTTC. It encodes CASSQNNINEQFF. The rearrangement links TRBV4-3 to TRBJ2-1; D remains unclear. Germline lookup yields CDR1 LGHNA and CDR2 YSLEER. The CDR3 runs to 13 residues. V lost 2 bases and J lost 6, with 8 bases in between.

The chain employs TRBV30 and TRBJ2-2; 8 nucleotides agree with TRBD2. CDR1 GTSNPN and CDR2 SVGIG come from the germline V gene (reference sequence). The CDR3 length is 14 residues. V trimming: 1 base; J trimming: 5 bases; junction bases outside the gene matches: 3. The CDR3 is CAWSALAGTGELFF. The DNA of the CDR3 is TGTGCCTGGAGTGCGCTAGCGGGTACCGGGGAGCTGTTTTTT.

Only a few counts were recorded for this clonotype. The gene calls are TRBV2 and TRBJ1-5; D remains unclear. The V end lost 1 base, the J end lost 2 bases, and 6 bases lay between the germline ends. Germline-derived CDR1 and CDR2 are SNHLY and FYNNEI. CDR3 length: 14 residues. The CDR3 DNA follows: TGTGCCAGCAGTGAAGAAAGGGGCAATCAGCCCCAGCATTTT. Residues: CASSEERGNQPQHF.

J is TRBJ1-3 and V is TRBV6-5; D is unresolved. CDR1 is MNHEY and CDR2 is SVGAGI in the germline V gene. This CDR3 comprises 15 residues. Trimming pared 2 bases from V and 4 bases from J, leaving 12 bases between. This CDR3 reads CASSYPGPQGNTIYF. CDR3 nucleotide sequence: TGTGCCAGCAGTTACCCCGGTCCCCAGGGAAACACCATATATTTT.

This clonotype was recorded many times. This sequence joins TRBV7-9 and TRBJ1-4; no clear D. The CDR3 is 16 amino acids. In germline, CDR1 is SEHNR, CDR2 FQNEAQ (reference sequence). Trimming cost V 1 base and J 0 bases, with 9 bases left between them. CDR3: CASSLDWRATNEKLFF. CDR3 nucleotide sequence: TGTGCCAGCAGCTTAGATTGGCGTGCAACTAATGAAAAACTGTTTTTT.

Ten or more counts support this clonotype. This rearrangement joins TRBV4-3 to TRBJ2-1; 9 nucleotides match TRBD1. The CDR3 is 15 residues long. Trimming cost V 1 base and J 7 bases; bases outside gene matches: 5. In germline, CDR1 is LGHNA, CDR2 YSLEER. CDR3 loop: CASSQGTGELNEQFF. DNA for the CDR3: TGCGCCAGCAGCCAAGGGACAGGGGAGTTAAATGAGCAGTTCTTC.